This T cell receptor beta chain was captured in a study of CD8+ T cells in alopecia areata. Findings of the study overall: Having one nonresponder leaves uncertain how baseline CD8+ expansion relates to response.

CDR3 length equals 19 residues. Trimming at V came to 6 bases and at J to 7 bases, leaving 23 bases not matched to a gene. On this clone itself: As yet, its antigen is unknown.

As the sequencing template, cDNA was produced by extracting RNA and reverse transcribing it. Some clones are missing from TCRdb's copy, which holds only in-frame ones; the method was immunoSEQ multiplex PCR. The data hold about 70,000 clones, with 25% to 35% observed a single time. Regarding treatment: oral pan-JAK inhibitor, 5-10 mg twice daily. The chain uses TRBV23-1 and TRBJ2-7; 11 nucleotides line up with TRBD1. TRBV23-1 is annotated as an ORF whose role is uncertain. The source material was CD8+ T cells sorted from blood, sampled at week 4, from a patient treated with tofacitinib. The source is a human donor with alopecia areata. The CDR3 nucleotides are TGCGCCAGCAGAAAACCCGCCGGACAGGGGGCTAGCGGAAATGCGGAGCAGTACTTC. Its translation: CASRKPAGQGASGNAEQYF.